This T cell receptor (beta chain) was sequenced for a study of cytomegalovirus exposure and HLA in healthy donors. Study context: Some 85 million unique TCRs from HLA-typed donors were held in an early data release.

Trimming removed 3 bases from V and 4 bases from J, with 16 bases in between. In germline, CDR1 is GTSNPN, CDR2 SVGIG (reference sequence). This CDR3 has 15 residues. Healthy donors of bone marrow made up the group. Primers: 60 Vbeta forward and 13 Jbeta reverse. Profiling relied on immunoSEQ multiplex PCR, and the TCRdb table lists in-frame clones only, not all of them. Of about 160,000 clones in the sample, 75% to 90% were seen once. The chain employs TRBV30 and TRBJ2-1; perhaps TRBD2 as D (6 bases). Source material: PBMCs. The clonotype was recovered from a girl aged 2 to 10 in good health and CMV-seropositive. CDR3 in DNA: TGTGCCTGGAGGTACGGGGCTGCGGGATACAATGAGCAGTTCTTC. This gives the protein CAWRYGAAGYNEQFF.